This T cell receptor beta chain was identified during a study of cytomegalovirus exposure and HLA in healthy donors. The wider study: Roughly 180 million T cells yielded about 120 million unique TCR beta sequences, as an earlier analysis found.

Both 60 Vbeta primers and 13 Jbeta primers went into the PCR. Libraries were prepared by immunoSEQ multiplex PCR; TCRdb keeps only in-frame clonotypes and omits some of them. Found here are about 60,000 clones, about three quarters of them singletons; the top ten hold less than 3%. Of note for this clone: Antigen specificity is unknown. Distinct nucleotide sequences in the sample also encode this CDR3.

The CDR3 has 14 residues. The V end lost 2 bases, the J end lost 6 bases, and 14 bases lay between the germline ends. Germline V CDR1 and CDR2: SGHNT, YYREEE (reference sequence). General study results and limits: Another analysis was done later, and it associated roughly 15,000 TCR beta sequences with HLA alleles at 0.05 false discovery rate. In an earlier analysis, most TCR beta V segments were productive about 87% or about 30% of the time. Reported performance of the classifier showed diagnosis of cytomegalovirus status with high specificity and sensitivity.

The chain has TRBV5-4 and TRBJ2-5; weak D call: TRBD2 (5 bases). The TCR was taken from a female donor in good health and CMV-seronegative. The sequenced material came from PBMCs. The CDR3 region is CASSLPGNDKTQYF. CDR3 bases: TGTGCCAGCAGCTTACCGGGGAATGATAAGACCCAGTACTTC.